A selection of T cell receptor beta chains follows, all from one sample in a study of cytomegalovirus exposure and HLA in healthy donors. TCRdb's table, derived via immunoSEQ multiplex PCR, lists solely in-frame clones and lacks some. This table has over 85,000 clones, 60% to 85% appearing once. The sample was PBMCs. The receptors stem from a woman in her 30s in good health and CMV-seronegative. CDR3s include the opening cysteine and the closing phenylalanine or tryptophan. D genes are given only for firm matches. Not all rows give a size; the values are once, few, many and, for expanded clones, a class.

D,J,V,size,DNA,CDR3
TRBD1,TRBJ2-7,TRBV19,-,TGTGCCAGTAGTATCGCTGGACAGGGGGCCTACGAGCAGTACTTC,CASSIAGQGAYEQYF
TRBD1,TRBJ1-5,TRBV30,-,TGTGCCTGGACCTCCGGGACAGGGGGAGGGGGTCAGCCCCAGCATTTT,CAWTSGTGGGGQPQHF
-,TRBJ1-2,TRBV7-2,-,TGTGCCAGCAGCTTAGGAGCTGATGGCTACACCTTC,CASSLGADGYTF
-,TRBJ1-6,TRBV5-4,-,TGTGCCAGCAGCTTATTGGACAGCCAGAATTCACCCCTCCACTTT,CASSLLDSQNSPLHF
-,TRBJ2-7,TRBV7-2,-,TGTGCCAGCAGCTTGATCGGGTCCTCCTACGAGCAGTACTTC,CASSLIGSSYEQYF
-,TRBJ1-6,TRBV6-5,-,TGTGCCAGCAGTTGGGGCAACTATAATTCACCCCTCCACTTT,CASSWGNYNSPLHF
TRBD1,TRBJ1-5,TRBV4-2,-,TGTGCCAGCAGTCTAGGACAGGGGATGGTTAGCAATCAGCCCCAGCATTTT,CASSLGQGMVSNQPQHF
TRBD1,TRBJ1-1,TRBV5-4,-,TGTGCCAGCAGCTTGGGGGATGGGCAGGGGGGACGTCTGAACACTGAAGCTTTCTTT,CASSLGDGQGGRLNTEAFF
TRBD1,TRBJ1-2,TRBV4-2,-,TGTGCCAGCAGCCAAGGACAGGGTGATTGGGGTGGCTACACCTTC,CASSQGQGDWGGYTF
-,TRBJ1-1,TRBV6-6,few,TGTGCCAGCACTTCAGGGTTGGGCACTGAAGCTTTCTTT,CASTSGLGTEAFF
-,TRBJ2-1,TRBV5-4,-,TGTGCCAGCAGCTGGACCGGGACTGGATACAATGAGCAGTTCTTC,CASSWTGTGYNEQFF
-,TRBJ1-1,TRBV7-3,-,TGTGCCAGCAGCTTGGCGGGGGGTTGGACCACTGAAGCTTTCTTT,CASSLAGGWTTEAFF
TRBD1,TRBJ2-5,TRBV18,-,TGTGCCAGCTCAGGCGTGGACAGGGTGGGAACCCAGTACTTC,CASSGVDRVGTQYF
-,TRBJ2-1,TRBV6-5,-,TGTGCCAGCAGTACCTACCAGGGTATCTACAATGAGCAGTTCTTC,CASSTYQGIYNEQFF
-,TRBJ2-2,TRBV5-4,-,TGTGCCAGCAGCTTGGTAGGGGGGGACGGGGAGCTGTTTTTT,CASSLVGGDGELFF
-,TRBJ2-6,TRBV2,-,TGTGCCAGCACAGGAAAGATATCTGGGGCCAACGTCCTGACTTTC,CASTGKISGANVLTF
TRBD1,TRBJ1-1,TRBV6-5,-,TGTGCCAGCAGTTACCGCCCAGGGGGCGCCCACACTGAAGCTTTCTTT,CASSYRPGGAHTEAFF
TRBD1,TRBJ2-2,TRBV4-2,-,TGTGCCAGCAGCCCGGACAGGACGAACACCGGGGAGCTGTTTTTT,CASSPDRTNTGELFF
-,TRBJ1-5,TRBV18,-,TGTGCCAGCTCACCAGGAAGCGGCAATCAGCCCCAGCATTTT,CASSPGSGNQPQHF
TRBD2,TRBJ2-4,TRBV7-2,-,TGTGCCAGCAGCTCATTGGGGGGACTAGCTAGAAACATTCAGTACTTC,CASSSLGGLARNIQYF
TRBD1,TRBJ1-1,TRBV6-5,few,TGTGCCAGCAGTGACCGGGACAGGTTCACTGAAGCTTTCTTT,CASSDRDRFTEAFF
-,TRBJ2-1,TRBV4-1,-,TGCGCCAGCAGCCAAGATAGAGGAGAGCAGTTCTTC,CASSQDRGEQFF
-,TRBJ2-1,TRBV9,-,TGTGCCAGCAGCGTACCGGGGGTGGGAGAAAGTGAGCAGTTCTTC,CASSVPGVGESEQFF
-,TRBJ2-2,TRBV30,-,TGTGCCTGGAGTGCGCGGGACACCGGGGAGCTGTTTTTT,CAWSARDTGELFF
-,TRBJ1-6,TRBV5-1,-,TGCGCCAGCAGCTTGGGGGGAGATTCACCCCTCCACTTT,CASSLGGDSPLHF
TRBD2,TRBJ2-1,TRBV9,-,TGTGCCAGCAGCGAGGCTGGGACTAGTTTATTTGAGCAGTTCTTC,CASSEAGTSLFEQFF
TRBD1,TRBJ2-1,TRBV4-2,once,TGTGCCAGCAGCCAAGTCCAGGGGGCCCTCGGGCAGTTCTTC,CASSQVQGALGQFF
-,TRBJ2-7,TRBV18,-,TGTGCCAGCTCACCACCTGACAGGAACTCCTACGAGCAGTACTTC,CASSPPDRNSYEQYF
TRBD2,TRBJ2-7,TRBV4-1,few,TGCGCCAGCAGCCCTTGGACTAGCGACTCCTACGAGCAGTACTTC,CASSPWTSDSYEQYF
TRBD1,TRBJ2-5,TRBV4-3,-,TGCGCCAGCAGCCTCAGCCGGACAGGGGACCAAGAGACCCAGTACTTC,CASSLSRTGDQETQYF
TRBD2,TRBJ2-1,TRBV6-1,-,TGTGCCAGCAACGGACTAGCGGGAGTAGGTAATGAGCAGTTCTTC,CASNGLAGVGNEQFF
TRBD2,TRBJ2-3,TRBV19,few,TGTGCCACTATGACTAGCGGGGATACAGATACGCAGTATTTT,CATMTSGDTDTQYF